A selection of T cell receptor beta chains follows, all from one sample in a study of T cells in Graves' hyperthyroidism and ophthalmopathy. Each CDR3 protein gets one entry after TCRdb re-called the multiplex PCR reads with MiXCR. The sample includes about 270,000 distinct CDR3 sequences, less than 30% of them seen just once. Material: blood. Receptor source: a man aged 40-49 years with Graves' hyperthyroidism that later progressed to Graves' ophthalmopathy. CDR3s include the opening cysteine and the closing phenylalanine or tryptophan. A D gene is named only where the DNA matches it firmly. Size is stated for part of the rows, as once, few or many counts, or as a class when the clone is expanded.

J: TRBJ2-6; V: TRBV12-3/TRBV12-4; size: many; D: NA; CDR3: CASRDNRVGANVLTF; DNA: TGTGCCAGCAGGGATAACAGGGTTGGGGCCAACGTCCTGACTTTC
J: TRBJ2-5; V: TRBV4-1; size: NA; D: TRBD2; CDR3: CASSQGLAGGVPGETQYF; DNA: TGCGCCAGCAGCCAAGGACTAGCGGGAGGAGTCCCCGGAGAGACCCAGTACTTC
J: TRBJ2-7; V: TRBV7-9; size: many; D: TRBD2; CDR3: CASSFASGGTYEQYF; DNA: TGTGCCAGCAGCTTCGCTAGCGGGGGAACCTACGAGCAGTACTTC
J: TRBJ1-5; V: TRBV19; size: many; D: NA; CDR3: CASSSINRLQPQHF; DNA: TGTGCCAGTAGTTCGATAAACAGGCTTCAGCCCCAGCATTTT
J: TRBJ2-7; V: TRBV5-1; size: many; D: TRBD1; CDR3: CASSLVGTARPYEQYF; DNA: TGCGCCAGCAGCTTGGTAGGGACAGCCCGACCCTACGAGCAGTACTTC
J: TRBJ2-2; V: TRBV7-2; size: many; D: NA; CDR3: CASSLIRANTGELFF; DNA: TGTGCCAGCAGTTTGATCAGGGCGAACACCGGGGAGCTGTTTTTT
J: TRBJ2-7; V: TRBV18; size: many; D: TRBD2; CDR3: CASSPPSLAGGFEQYF; DNA: TGTGCCAGCTCACCACCGAGTCTAGCGGGGGGATTCGAGCAGTACTTC
J: TRBJ1-2; V: TRBV28; size: NA; D: TRBD1; CDR3: CASSDRGLGYTF; DNA: TGTGCCAGCAGTGACAGGGGGCTTGGCTACACCTTC
J: TRBJ2-7; V: TRBV10-2; size: many; D: NA; CDR3: CASTVGYEQYF; DNA: TGCGCCAGCACCGTAGGGTACGAGCAGTACTTC
J: TRBJ2-2; V: TRBV4-2; size: many; D: TRBD2; CDR3: CASSQVGLAGGTGELFF; DNA: TGTGCCAGCAGCCAAGTCGGACTAGCGGGAGGCACCGGGGAGCTGTTTTTT
J: TRBJ2-7; V: TRBV3-1; size: many; D: NA; CDR3: CASSLDTDKPYEQYF; DNA: TGTGCCAGCAGCCTCGACACCGACAAACCCTACGAGCAGTACTTC
J: TRBJ1-5; V: TRBV6-1; size: many; D: NA; CDR3: CASRSIQPQHF; DNA: TGTGCCAGCAGGAGCATTCAGCCCCAGCATTTT
J: TRBJ2-7; V: TRBV11-1; size: many; D: TRBD2; CDR3: CASSSRTSGSINEQYF; DNA: TGTGCCAGCAGCTCCAGGACTAGCGGGAGTATCAACGAGCAGTACTTC
J: TRBJ2-5; V: TRBV24-1; size: many; D: NA; CDR3: CATSDLNSHETQYF; DNA: TGTGCCACCAGTGATTTAAACAGTCACGAGACCCAGTACTTC
J: TRBJ1-1; V: TRBV6-5; size: many; D: TRBD1; CDR3: CASASPATTGVTEAFF; DNA: TGTGCCAGTGCCAGCCCGGCAACGACAGGGGTTACTGAAGCTTTCTTT
J: TRBJ2-7; V: TRBV6-2/TRBV6-3; size: many; D: NA; CDR3: CASSKTGSTYEQYF; DNA: TGTGCCAGCAGTAAAACCGGGAGCACCTACGAGCAGTACTTC
J: TRBJ2-7; V: TRBV3-1; size: many; D: TRBD2; CDR3: CASSQVPTSGDEQYF; DNA: TGTGCCAGCAGCCAAGTCCCGACTAGCGGAGACGAGCAGTACTTC
J: TRBJ1-5; V: TRBV12-3/TRBV12-4; size: many; D: NA; CDR3: CASSLGGADQPQHF; DNA: TGTGCCAGCAGCCTAGGGGGGGCTGATCAGCCCCAGCATTTT
J: TRBJ2-3; V: TRBV11-3; size: many; D: NA; CDR3: CASSLGQHDTQYF; DNA: TGTGCCAGCAGCTTAGGACAGCACGATACGCAGTATTTT
J: TRBJ1-6; V: TRBV6-1; size: few; D: NA; CDR3: CASSDRDGYNSPLHF; DNA: TGTGCCAGCAGTGACCGGGACGGCTATAATTCACCCCTCCACTTT
J: TRBJ1-2; V: TRBV29-1; size: many; D: NA; CDR3: CSVVRPETFGYTF; DNA: TGCAGCGTTGTCCGGCCCGAGACCTTTGGCTACACCTTC
J: TRBJ1-2; V: TRBV29-1; size: once; D: TRBD1; CDR3: CSVEGQWDGYTF; DNA: TGCAGCGTTGAGGGACAGTGGGATGGCTACACCTTC
J: TRBJ1-5; V: TRBV10-3; size: many; D: TRBD1; CDR3: CAISEQGTVNQPQHF; DNA: TGTGCCATCAGTGAGCAGGGGACAGTCAATCAGCCCCAGCATTTT
J: TRBJ2-5; V: TRBV13; size: NA; D: TRBD2; CDR3: CASSWTSGREETQYF; DNA: TGTGCCAGCAGTTGGACTAGCGGGAGGGAGGAGACCCAGTACTTC
J: TRBJ2-7; V: TRBV10-3; size: many; D: TRBD1; CDR3: CAITHKTGDHEQYF; DNA: TGTGCCATCACCCACAAGACAGGGGATCACGAGCAGTACTTC
J: TRBJ1-2; V: TRBV12-5; size: few; D: NA; CDR3: CASGRGLDYGYTF; DNA: TGTGCTAGTGGCCGAGGACTGGACTATGGCTACACCTTC
J: TRBJ1-1; V: TRBV12-3/TRBV12-4; size: NA; D: NA; CDR3: CASSSGDPHEAFF; DNA: TGTGCCAGCAGTTCGGGGGACCCACATGAAGCTTTCTTT
J: TRBJ2-5; V: TRBV11-2; size: NA; D: NA; CDR3: CASSLSWSSGAETQYF; DNA: TGTGCCAGCAGCTTATCGTGGTCCTCAGGGGCGGAGACCCAGTACTTC
J: TRBJ1-2; V: TRBV20-1; size: many; D: NA; CDR3: CSATGGTNYGYTF; DNA: TGCAGTGCCACGGGGGGGACTAACTATGGCTACACCTTC
J: TRBJ1-3; V: TRBV12-3/TRBV12-4; size: many; D: NA; CDR3: CASSPLSSSGNTIYF; DNA: TGTGCCAGTTCTCCCTTGTCCAGCTCTGGAAACACCATATATTTT
J: TRBJ2-7; V: TRBV5-1; size: many; D: NA; CDR3: CASSLRADLGEQYF; DNA: TGCGCCAGCAGCTTGAGGGCAGACCTCGGCGAGCAGTACTTC
J: TRBJ2-7; V: TRBV6-5; size: NA; D: TRBD2; CDR3: CASSFSMLAGPSYEQYF; DNA: TGTGCCAGCAGTTTCTCCATGCTAGCGGGACCCTCCTACGAGCAGTACTTC
J: TRBJ2-2; V: TRBV20-1; size: many; D: NA; CDR3: CSARDRGGELFF; DNA: TGCAGTGCTAGAGATCGGGGGGGGGAGCTGTTTTTT
J: TRBJ1-3; V: TRBV4-1; size: many; D: NA; CDR3: CASSQIRGDFPGNTIYF; DNA: TGCGCCAGCAGCCAAATCCGGGGGGACTTCCCTGGAAACACCATATATTTT
J: TRBJ2-7; V: TRBV13; size: many; D: NA; CDR3: CASSFQVSTYEQYF; DNA: TGTGCCAGCAGCTTTCAGGTCTCAACCTACGAGCAGTACTTC
J: TRBJ1-5; V: TRBV19; size: NA; D: NA; CDR3: CASKAGELSNQPQHF; DNA: TGTGCCAGTAAGGCGGGGGAATTAAGCAATCAGCCCCAGCATTTT
J: TRBJ1-2; V: TRBV5-5; size: many; D: TRBD1; CDR3: CASSLRTGEYYGYTF; DNA: TGTGCCAGCAGCCTTAGGACAGGGGAGTACTATGGCTACACCTTC
J: TRBJ2-4; V: TRBV20-1; size: many; D: NA; CDR3: CSARFGQPHQNIQYF; DNA: TGCAGTGCTAGGTTCGGACAGCCCCACCAAAACATTCAGTACTTC
J: TRBJ2-7; V: TRBV11-2; size: NA; D: TRBD2; CDR3: CASSLVPGRTSGPEYEQYF; DNA: TGTGCCAGCAGCTTAGTTCCCGGCCGGACTAGCGGGCCGGAGTATGAGCAGTACTTC